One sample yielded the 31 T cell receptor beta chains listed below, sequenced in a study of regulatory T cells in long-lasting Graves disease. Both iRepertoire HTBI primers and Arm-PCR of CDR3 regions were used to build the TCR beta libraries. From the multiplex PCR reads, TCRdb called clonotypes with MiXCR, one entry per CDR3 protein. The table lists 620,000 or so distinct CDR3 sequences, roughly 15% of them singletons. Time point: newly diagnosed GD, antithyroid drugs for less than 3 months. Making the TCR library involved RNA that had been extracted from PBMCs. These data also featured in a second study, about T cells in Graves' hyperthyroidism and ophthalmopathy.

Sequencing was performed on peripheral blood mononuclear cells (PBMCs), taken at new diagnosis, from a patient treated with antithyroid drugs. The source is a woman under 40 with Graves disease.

The CDR3 bases are TGTGCCATCAGTTCCGGGACAGACGAAAAACTGTTTTTT. It specifies CAISSGTDEKLFF. This chain connects TRBV10-3 to TRBJ1-4; TRBD1 matches at 7 bases. Unmatched junction bases numbered 5, after V lost 5 bases and J lost 8 bases. CDR3 length: 13 residues. Germline CDR1 ENHRY, CDR2 SYGVKD.

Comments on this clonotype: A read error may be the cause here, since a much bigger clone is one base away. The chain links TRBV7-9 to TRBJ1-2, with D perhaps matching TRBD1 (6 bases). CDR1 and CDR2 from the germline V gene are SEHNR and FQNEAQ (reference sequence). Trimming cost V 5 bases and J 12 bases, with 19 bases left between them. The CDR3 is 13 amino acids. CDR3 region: CASSVWTVGGHTF. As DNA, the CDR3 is TGTGCCAGCAGCGTATGGACAGTTGGCGGCCACACCTTC.

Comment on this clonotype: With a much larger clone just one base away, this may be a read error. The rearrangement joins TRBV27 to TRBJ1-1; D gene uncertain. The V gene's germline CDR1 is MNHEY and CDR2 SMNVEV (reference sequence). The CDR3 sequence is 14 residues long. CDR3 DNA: TGTACCAGCAGCCCAAGGGCCCAGAACACTGAAGCTTTCTTT. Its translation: CTSSPRAQNTEAFF.

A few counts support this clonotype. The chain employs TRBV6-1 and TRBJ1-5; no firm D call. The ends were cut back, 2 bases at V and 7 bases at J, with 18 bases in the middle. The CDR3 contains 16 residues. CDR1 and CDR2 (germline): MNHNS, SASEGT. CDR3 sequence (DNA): TGTGCCAGCAGTGAATTCAGCCGGGGTTTGGGGCAGCCCCAGCATTTT. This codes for CASSEFSRGLGQPQHF.

The CDR3 loop reads CASSRGRRGYYGYTF. DNA of the CDR3: TGTGCCAGCAGCCGAGGGCGTCGGGGGTACTATGGCTACACCTTC. The chain joins TRBV7-2 to TRBJ1-2, with a possible D match to TRBD1 (5 bases). V was pared by 5 bases and J by 3 bases, with 16 bases between. Germline values: CDR1 SGHTA, CDR2 FQGNSA. CDR3 size: 15 residues. The full variable domain, rest sourced from reference TRBV7-2 and TRBJ1-2, is GAGVSQSPSNKVTEKGKDVELRCDPISGHTALYWYRQSLGQGLEFLIYFQGNSAPDKSGLPSDRFSAERTGGSVSTLTIQRTQQEDSAVYLCASSRGRRGYYGYTFGSGTRLTVV.

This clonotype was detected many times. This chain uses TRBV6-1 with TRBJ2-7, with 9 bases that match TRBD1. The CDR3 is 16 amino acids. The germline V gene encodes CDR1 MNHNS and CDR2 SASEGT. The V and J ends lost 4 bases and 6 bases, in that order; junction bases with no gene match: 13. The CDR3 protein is CASSAGQGKGVGEQYF. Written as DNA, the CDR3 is TGTGCCAGCAGTGCCGGACAGGGGAAAGGAGTGGGCGAGCAGTACTTC.

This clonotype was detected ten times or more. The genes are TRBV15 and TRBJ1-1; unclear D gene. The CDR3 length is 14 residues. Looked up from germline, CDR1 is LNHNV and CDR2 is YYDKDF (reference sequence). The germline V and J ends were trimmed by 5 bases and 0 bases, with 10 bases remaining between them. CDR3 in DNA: TGTGCCACCAGCCCAGGTGCAATGAACACTGAAGCTTTCTTT. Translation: CATSPGAMNTEAFF.

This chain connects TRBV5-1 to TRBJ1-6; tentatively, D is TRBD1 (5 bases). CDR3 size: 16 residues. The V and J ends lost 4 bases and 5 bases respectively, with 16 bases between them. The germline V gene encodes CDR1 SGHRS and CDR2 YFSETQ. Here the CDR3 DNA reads TGCGCCAGCAGCCCAAGGACAATAAGCGATAATTCACCCCTCCACTTT. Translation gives CASSPRTISDNSPLHF.

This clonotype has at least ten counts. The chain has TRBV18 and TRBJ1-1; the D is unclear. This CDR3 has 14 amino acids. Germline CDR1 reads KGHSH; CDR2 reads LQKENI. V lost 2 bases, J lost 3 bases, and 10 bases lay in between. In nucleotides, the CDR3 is TGTGCCAGCTCACCAACTGGGCCCCACACTGAAGCTTTCTTT. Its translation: CASSPTGPHTEAFF.

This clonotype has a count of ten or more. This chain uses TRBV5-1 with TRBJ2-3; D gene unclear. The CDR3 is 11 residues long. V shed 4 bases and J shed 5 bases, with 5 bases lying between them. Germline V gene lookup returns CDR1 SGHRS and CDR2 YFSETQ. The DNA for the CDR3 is TGCGCCAGCAGCACAAAAGATACGCAGTATTTT. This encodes CASSTKDTQYF.

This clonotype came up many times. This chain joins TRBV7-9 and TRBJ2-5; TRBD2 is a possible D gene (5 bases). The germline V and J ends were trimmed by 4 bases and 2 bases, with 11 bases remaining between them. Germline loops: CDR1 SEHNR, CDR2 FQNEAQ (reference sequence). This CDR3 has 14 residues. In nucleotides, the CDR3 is TGTGCCAGCAGCTCTCTCGGGAAACAAGAGACCCAGTACTTC. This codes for CASSSLGKQETQYF.

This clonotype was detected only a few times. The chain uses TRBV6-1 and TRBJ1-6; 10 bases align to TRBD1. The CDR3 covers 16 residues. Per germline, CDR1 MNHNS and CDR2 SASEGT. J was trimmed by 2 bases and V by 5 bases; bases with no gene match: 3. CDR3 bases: TGTGCCAGCAGTAGGACAGGGGGAACCTATAATTCACCCCTCCACTTT. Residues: CASSRTGGTYNSPLHF.

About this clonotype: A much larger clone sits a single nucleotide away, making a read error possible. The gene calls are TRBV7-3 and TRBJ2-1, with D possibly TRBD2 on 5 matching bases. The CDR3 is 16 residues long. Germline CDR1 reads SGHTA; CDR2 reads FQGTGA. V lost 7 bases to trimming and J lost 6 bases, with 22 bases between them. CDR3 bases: TGTGCCAGCACCACCGCTGAACAAAGGACTCGCAATGAGCAGTTCTTC. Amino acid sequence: CASTTAEQRTRNEQFF.

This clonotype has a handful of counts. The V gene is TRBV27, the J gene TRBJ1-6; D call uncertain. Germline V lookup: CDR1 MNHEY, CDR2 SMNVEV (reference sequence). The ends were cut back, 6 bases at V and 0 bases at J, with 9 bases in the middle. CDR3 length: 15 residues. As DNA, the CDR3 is TGTGCCAGCAGCAGTACTACCTCCTATAATTCACCCCTCCACTTT. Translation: CASSSTTSYNSPLHF.

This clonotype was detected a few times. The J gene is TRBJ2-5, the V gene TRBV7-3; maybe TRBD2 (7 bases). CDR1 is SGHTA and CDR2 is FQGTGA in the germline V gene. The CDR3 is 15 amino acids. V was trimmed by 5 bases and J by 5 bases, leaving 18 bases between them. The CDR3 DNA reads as TGTGCCAGCAGCCAAGGGGGGGGGATGTGGGAGACCCAGTACTTC. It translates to CASSQGGGMWETQYF.

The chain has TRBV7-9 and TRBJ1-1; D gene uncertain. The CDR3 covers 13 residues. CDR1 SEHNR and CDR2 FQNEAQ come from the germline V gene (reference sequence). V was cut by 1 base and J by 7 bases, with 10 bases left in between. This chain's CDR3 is CASSLVGGHEAFF. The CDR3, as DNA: TGTGCCAGCAGCTTAGTAGGAGGTCATGAAGCTTTCTTT.

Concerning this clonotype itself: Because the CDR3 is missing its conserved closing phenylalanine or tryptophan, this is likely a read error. CDR3 sequence (DNA): TGTGCCAGCAGCCGTAGCGGGAGCTCCTACAATGAGCAGTTCCTC. It encodes CASSRSGSSYNEQFL. This sequence joins TRBV12-3 or TRBV12-4 and TRBJ2-1; TRBD2 matches 9 bases. V dropped 6 bases and J dropped 0; count of bases not matched to a gene: 3. CDR3 length: 15 residues.

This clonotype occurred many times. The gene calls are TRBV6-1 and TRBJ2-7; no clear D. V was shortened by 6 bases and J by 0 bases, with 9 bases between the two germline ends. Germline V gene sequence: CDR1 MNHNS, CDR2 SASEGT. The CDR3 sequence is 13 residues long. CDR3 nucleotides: TGTGCCAGCAGCCGGTCGCCCTCCTACGAGCAGTACTTC. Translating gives CASSRSPSYEQYF.

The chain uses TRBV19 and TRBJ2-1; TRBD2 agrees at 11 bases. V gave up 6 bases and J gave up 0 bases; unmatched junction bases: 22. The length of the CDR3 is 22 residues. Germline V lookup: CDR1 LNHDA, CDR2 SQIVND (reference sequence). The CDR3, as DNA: TGTGCCAGTAGAAATAGTCTACTACTAGCGGGAGAACGGGGTAGCTCCTACAATGAGCAGTTCTTC. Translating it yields CASRNSLLLAGERGSSYNEQFF.

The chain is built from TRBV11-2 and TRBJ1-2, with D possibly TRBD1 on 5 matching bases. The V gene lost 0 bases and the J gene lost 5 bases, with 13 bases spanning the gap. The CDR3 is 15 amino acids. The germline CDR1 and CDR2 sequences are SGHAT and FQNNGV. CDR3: CASSLERGMGYGYTF. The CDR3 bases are TGTGCCAGCAGCTTAGAAAGGGGTATGGGGTATGGCTACACCTTC.

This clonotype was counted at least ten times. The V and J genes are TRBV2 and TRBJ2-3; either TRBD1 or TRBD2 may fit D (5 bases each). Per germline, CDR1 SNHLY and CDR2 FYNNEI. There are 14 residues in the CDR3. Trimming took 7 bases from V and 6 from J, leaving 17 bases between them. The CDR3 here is CASTGTLGWDTQYF. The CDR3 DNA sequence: TGTGCCAGCACCGGGACCCTTGGATGGGATACGCAGTATTTT.

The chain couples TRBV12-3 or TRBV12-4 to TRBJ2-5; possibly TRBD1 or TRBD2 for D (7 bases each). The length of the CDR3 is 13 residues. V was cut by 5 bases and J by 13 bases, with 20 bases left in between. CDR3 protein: CASSPQQGGSVYF. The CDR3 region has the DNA TGTGCCAGCAGTCCCCAGCAGGGGGGGAGTGTGTACTTC.

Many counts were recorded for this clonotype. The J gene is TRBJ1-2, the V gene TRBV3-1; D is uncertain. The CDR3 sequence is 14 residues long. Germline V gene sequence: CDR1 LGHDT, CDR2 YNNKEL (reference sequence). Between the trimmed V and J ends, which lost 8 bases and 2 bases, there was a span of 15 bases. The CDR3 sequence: CASAWADGNYGYTF. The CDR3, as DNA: TGTGCCAGCGCCTGGGCGGACGGAAACTATGGCTACACCTTC.

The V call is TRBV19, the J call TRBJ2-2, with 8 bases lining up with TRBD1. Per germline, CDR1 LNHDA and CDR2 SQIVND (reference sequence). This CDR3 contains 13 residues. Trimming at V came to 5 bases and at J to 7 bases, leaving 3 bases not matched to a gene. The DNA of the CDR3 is TGTGCCAGTAGTCCGACAGGGGTCGGGGAGCTGTTTTTT. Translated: CASSPTGVGELFF. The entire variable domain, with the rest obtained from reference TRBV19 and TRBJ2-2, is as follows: DGGITQSPKYLFRKEGQNVTLSCEQNLNHDAMYWYRQDPGQGLRLIYYSQIVNDFQKGDIAEGYSVSREKKESFPLTVTSAQKNPTAFYLCASSPTGVGELFFGEGSRLTVL.

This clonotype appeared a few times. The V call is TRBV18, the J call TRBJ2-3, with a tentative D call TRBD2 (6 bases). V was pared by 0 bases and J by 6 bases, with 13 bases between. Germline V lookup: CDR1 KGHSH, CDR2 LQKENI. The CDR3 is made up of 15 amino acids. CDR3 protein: CASSPPGTQRDTQYF. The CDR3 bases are TGTGCCAGCTCACCACCAGGGACTCAAAGGGATACGCAGTATTTT.

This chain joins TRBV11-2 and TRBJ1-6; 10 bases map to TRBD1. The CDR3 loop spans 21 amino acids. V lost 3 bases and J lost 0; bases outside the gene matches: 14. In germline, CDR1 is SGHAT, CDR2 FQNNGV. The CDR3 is CASSFTRDRGQQSSYNSPLHF. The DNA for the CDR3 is TGTGCCAGCAGCTTCACCCGGGACAGGGGACAACAGAGCTCCTATAATTCACCCCTCCACTTT.

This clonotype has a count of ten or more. The DNA for the CDR3 is TGTGCCAGCAGCCAAGAGGGACAAGGCGAGCAGTACTTC. Its translation: CASSQEGQGEQYF. This chain joins TRBV3-1 and TRBJ2-7; D perhaps matches TRBD1 (6 bases). In germline, CDR1 is LGHDT, CDR2 YNNKEL (reference sequence). V was trimmed by 0 bases and J by 6 bases, leaving 9 bases between them. CDR3 length equals 13 residues.

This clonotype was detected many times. The CDR3 coding sequence is TGTGCCAGCAGTTTATCGAGGGAAGTACGCAGGTTTAGCAATCAGCCCCAGCATTTT. Residues: CASSLSREVRRFSNQPQHF. The chain is built from TRBV27 and TRBJ1-5; D unclear. The CDR3 spans 19 residues. The V and J ends lost 0 bases and 0 bases respectively, with 18 bases between them. CDR1 is MNHEY, CDR2 SMNVEV, per germline (reference sequence).

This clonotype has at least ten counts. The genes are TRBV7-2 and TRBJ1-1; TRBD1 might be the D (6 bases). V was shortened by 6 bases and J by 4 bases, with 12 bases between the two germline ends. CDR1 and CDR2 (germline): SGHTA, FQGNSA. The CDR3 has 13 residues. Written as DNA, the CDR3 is TGTGCCAGCAGTGCAGGGGAAGTCACTGAAGCTTTCTTT. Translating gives CASSAGEVTEAFF.

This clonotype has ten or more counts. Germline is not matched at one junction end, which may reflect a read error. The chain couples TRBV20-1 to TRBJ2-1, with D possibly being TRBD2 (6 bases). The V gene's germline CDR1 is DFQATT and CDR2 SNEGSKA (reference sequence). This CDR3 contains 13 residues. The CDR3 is CSAKGPGGNEQFF. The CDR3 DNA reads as TGCAGCGCTAAAGGACCCGGGGGCAATGAGCAGTTCTTC.

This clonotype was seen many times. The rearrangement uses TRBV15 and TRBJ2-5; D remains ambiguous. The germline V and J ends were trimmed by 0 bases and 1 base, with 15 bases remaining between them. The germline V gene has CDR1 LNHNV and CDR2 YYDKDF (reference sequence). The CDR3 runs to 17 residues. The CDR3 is CATSREGSRQAQETQYF. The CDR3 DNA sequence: TGTGCCACCAGCAGAGAGGGGTCTCGGCAGGCCCAAGAGACCCAGTACTTC.